The T cell receptor (beta chain) under discussion was sequenced for a study of blood T cells in healthy people across ages. Study-wide results and limits: Both naive CD4+ cell counts and diversity were greater in long-lived donors than in aged donors.

This clonotype has just a few counts. Its antigen is not identified. Together with a sample-barcoded 5' primer, a J-beta primer mix was included in a second PCR lasting roughly 6 to 12 cycles. From the 5' RACE reads, TCRdb called clonotypes with MiXCR, one entry per CDR3 protein. The sample contains some 760,000 distinct CDR3 sequences, 20% to 25% of which appear only once. Looked up from germline, CDR1 is MGHDK and CDR2 is SYGVNS. J gave up 5 bases and V 6 bases, and 7 bases lay outside the gene matches. CDR3 length: 14 amino acids. These same data were also listed under a study on T cells of mothers and their children. That source notes: The people who donated were a few healthy Caucasian mothers and their six children. From each mother came over 8 million TCR beta CDR3 reads, and from each child came 2.5 million to 3.5 million. Mother-child pairs who were related displayed a slightly higher overlap than unrelated pairs, a difference that was non-significant.

Sequencing input: blood. This TCR derives from a boy aged 10-17 years in good health. The chain links TRBV25-1 to TRBJ2-7, with 10 positions matching TRBD2. The CDR3 here is CASRPGLAGDEQYF. DNA for the CDR3: TGTGCCAGCAGGCCTGGCCTAGCGGGGGACGAGCAGTACTTC.